The clone carrying this T cell receptor (beta chain) was found a few times. Its antigen remains unknown. These data originate in a study of a mutant IDH1 vaccine in newly diagnosed glioma. For the study at large: Patients under treatment included around 60% males and approximately 38% females and had a mean age of around 40 years. The earlier regimen, radiotherapy, temozolomide, or both, was most often both. Notes on the study in general: In just under 95% of patients, immune responses induced by the vaccine occurred.

Specified time point: week 11, during vaccination. Mutant IDH1 20-mer peptide, at 300 ug, made up each vaccine dose, with topical imiquimod. New astrocytomas of WHO grade 3 or 4 that were IDH1-mutant and ATRX-lost were found in the donors. There are 11 residues in the CDR3. The V and J ends lost 6 bases and 4 bases respectively, with 9 bases between them. CDR1 is DFQATT and CDR2 is SNEGSKA in the germline V gene (reference sequence). Only in-frame clones appear in the TCRdb table, and some are missing; sequencing was by immunoSEQ multiplex PCR. Among roughly 130,000 clones listed, around 80% were seen once.

The TCR was taken from a man aged 40-55 years with glioma. The chain combines TRBV20-1 with TRBJ1-2; D gene unclear. Sequencing was performed on PBMCs, taken from a glioma patient whose treatment included an IDH1 peptide vaccine. CDR3 loop: CSAYGPYGYTF. Here the CDR3 DNA reads TGCAGTGCATACGGTCCCTATGGCTACACCTTC.